The table lists the clone carrying this T cell receptor beta chain with many counts. Its antigen remains unknown. Diagnosis of hyperthyroidism was new in patients aged 18 to 65, and its duration was under 2 months. Uncontrolled infection, other autoimmune disease, pregnancy or lactation excluded patients. This blood was taken when hyperthyroidism was first diagnosed, before any ophthalmopathy symptoms existed. The data stem from a study of T cells in Graves' hyperthyroidism and ophthalmopathy. Amplified regions were TCR beta CDR3 sequences from RNA transcripts. Primed by the HTBI set, a first-round RT-PCR was run on the TCR CDR3. TCRdb itself ran the multiplex PCR reads through MiXCR, one entry per CDR3 protein. The sample has under 350,000 distinct CDR3 sequences; about 25% are singletons. The study's findings and limits: Most thyroid clonotypes expanded above 0.001 appeared in blood too.

Material: blood. The receptor's source is a man between 40 and 49 years old with Graves' hyperthyroidism that later progressed to Graves' ophthalmopathy.

Written as DNA, the CDR3 is TGCAGTGCTAGCGACACGAGAGTGGGGAACACCGGGGAGCTGTTTTTT. Amino acids: CSASDTRVGNTGELFF. The chain is built from TRBV20-1 and TRBJ2-2; no firm D call. There are 16 residues in the CDR3. Looked up from germline, CDR1 is DFQATT and CDR2 is SNEGSKA (reference sequence). With 3 bases removed from V and 1 base from J, the gap between germline ends came to 15 bases.